The entry below gives a single T cell receptor beta chain sequence along with its context. Its antigen is unknown. This sample also contains other DNA sequences that code for the same CDR3. Trimming removed 1 base from V and 2 bases from J, with 9 bases in between. Germline lookup yields CDR1 SNHLY and CDR2 FYNNEI. This CDR3 is 15 amino acids long. The data belong to a study of T cell responses to AZD1222 COVID-19 vaccine. Study-wide results and caveats: Spike-specific TCR breadth rose after two AZD1222 doses, and depth rose as well. Females outnumbered males among donors, who were mostly white British; clonal diversity was possibly underestimated.

The assay was immunoSEQ multiplex PCR, and TCRdb's table has in-frame clones only and misses some. The sample yields 74,000 or so clones, around four fifths seen once. This sample comprised peripheral blood, obtained on day 0 of AZD1222 vaccination. The chain recombines TRBV2 with TRBJ1-5; D not certain. This TCR was recovered from an adult in good health. The CDR3 coding sequence is TGTGCCAGCAGTGAAGGGCTTTCGGGCAATCAGCCCCAGCATTTT. Its translation: CASSEGLSGNQPQHF.